Sequencing of this T cell receptor beta chain was carried out in a study of T cells in localized non-small cell lung cancer. Study-wide results and caveats: Maximal T cell clonality occurred in uninvolved adjacent lung, with tumor ranking below it. Longer overall survival accompanied higher blood T cell density.

The CDR3 runs to 14 residues. CDR1 is LNHDA and CDR2 is SQIVND in the germline V gene (reference sequence). J gave up 6 bases and V 5 bases, and 8 bases lay outside the gene matches. Of note for this clone: Antigen unknown.

Profiling relied on immunoSEQ multiplex PCR, and the TCRdb table lists in-frame clones only, not all of them. The table has some 25,000 clones, approximately 89% seen once; the top ten hold about 9.5%. The V gene is TRBV19, the J gene TRBJ2-3; 7 bases match TRBD1. The receptor was isolated from a woman aged 35-75 years with stage III lung adenocarcinoma. Material: peripheral blood mononuclear cells, obtained before any cancer treatment. CDR3 loop: CASSVTDRRDTQYF. CDR3 in DNA: TGTGCCAGTAGTGTAACGGACAGGCGGGATACGCAGTATTTT.